These 10 T cell receptor beta chains were sequenced from one sample in a study of T cells in women clearing cervical HPV infection. Some clones are missing from TCRdb's copy, which holds only in-frame ones; the method was immunoSEQ multiplex PCR. The sample holds about 40,000 clones. The sequencing sample was made of blood buffy coat. The receptors stem from a woman aged 18 to 75 with a cervical HPV16 infection that either progressed to CIN3+ or cleared (not recorded which).

The CDR3 sequence: CASSSPDRKQETQYF. Incomplete CDR3 DNA: TGTGCCAGCAGCTCCCCGGACAGGAAGCAAGAGACC. The gene calls are TRBV7-2 and TRBJ2-5, with TRBD1 identical over 7 bases. The CDR3 extends 3 residues past the end of the read, so its final part is completed from the germline J gene. J was trimmed by 2 bases and V by 4 bases; bases with no gene match: 7. CDR1 is SGHTA, CDR2 FQGNSA, per germline. The CDR3 covers 15 residues.

Regarding this clone: The CDR3 end is not reached by the read, which stops 3 residues before it; the germline J gene fills it in. The V gene is TRBV5-4, the J gene TRBJ2-2, with 7 bases that match TRBD2. Germline values: CDR1 SGHNT, CDR2 YYREEE (reference sequence). The CDR3 sequence is 16 residues long. The V segment lost 5 bases and the J segment 3 bases; nucleotides outside the gene matches: 10. Partial CDR3 DNA: TGTGCCAGCAGTAACCTCGGCGGGAGTCACACCGGGGAG. Its protein is CASSNLGGSHTGE. In full, the CDR3 reads CASSNLGGSHTGELFF.

With regard to this clone: The DNA ends 3 residues before the CDR3 does, and the rest of the CDR3 is filled in from the germline J gene. The chain carries TRBV2 and TRBJ2-1; 9 positions match TRBD2. With 7 bases clipped from V and 9 bases from J, the junction kept 13 bases outside the gene matches. CDR3 length: 15 residues. The germline V gene encodes CDR1 SNHLY and CDR2 FYNNEI. The CDR3 spells CASTERGASGSEQFF. Partial CDR3 DNA: TGTGCCAGCACGGAGCGGGGGGCCTCTGGGAGTGAG. Complete variable domain (other parts from reference TRBV2 and TRBJ2-1): EPEVTQTPSHQVTQMGQEVILRCVPISNHLYFYWYRQILGQKVEFLVSFYNNEISEKSEIFDDQFSVERPDGSNFTLKIRSTKLEDSAMYFCASTERGASGSEQFFGPGTRLTVL.

On this clone: The read ends 3 residues early relative to the CDR3; the germline J gene fills the gap. The chain links TRBV2 to TRBJ2-1; 7 nucleotides agree with TRBD2. Per germline, CDR1 SNHLY and CDR2 FYNNEI. Germline trimming cut 3 bases from V and 4 bases from J; bases unmatched to any gene: 6. The CDR3 runs to 15 residues. CDR3 DNA, as far as it was read: TGTGCCAGCAGTGAGGGGGGGGATGAATACAATGAG. Protein: CASSEGGDEYNE. The whole CDR3 sequence is CASSEGGDEYNEQFF.

Concerning this clone: The read stops 3 residues short of the end of the CDR3; the missing end is completed from the germline J gene. The genes are TRBV20-1 and TRBJ1-2; 7 bases line up with TRBD1. Germline CDR1 DFQATT, CDR2 SNEGSKA (reference sequence). The ends lost 1 base at V and 7 bases at J; junction bases unmatched: 9. This CDR3 spans 14 amino acids. CDR3 sequence reads: CSARVTQGMSGYTF. The DNA read from the CDR3 is TGCAGTGCTAGAGTTACACAGGGGATGAGTGGC.

As for this clone: The CDR3 is cut off 3 residues early in the read; its end comes from the germline J gene. V gene TRBV20-1 combines with J gene TRBJ2-1; D gene unclear. Germline lookup yields CDR1 DFQATT and CDR2 SNEGSKA (reference sequence). The CDR3 contains 13 residues. Trimming left V 1 base short and J 7 bases short, with 11 bases between. The sequenced CDR3 bases are TGCAGTGCTAGAGGGGCAGGTAGGAATGAG. It codes for CSARGAGRNE. The CDR3, in full, reads CSARGAGRNEQFF.

About this clone: The read terminates 3 residues ahead of where the CDR3 ends, so the germline J gene completes it. The genes are TRBV7-9 and TRBJ1-2, with D perhaps TRBD1 (5 bases). Germline V lookup: CDR1 SEHNR, CDR2 FQNEAQ (reference sequence). CDR3 length: 15 amino acids. V was shortened by 0 bases and J by 4 bases, with 12 bases between the two germline ends. The CDR3: CASSLAGRESYGYTF. The CDR3 DNA, read in part, is TGTGCCAGCAGCTTAGCGGGCAGGGAAAGCTATGGC.

The sequenced part of the CDR3 DNA is TGTGCCAGCTCACCATTCGACTGGAACACTGAA. Translating it yields CASSPFDWNTE. The CDR3 in its entirety is CASSPFDWNTEAFF. The J gene is TRBJ1-1, the V gene TRBV18; D gene unclear. The read stops 3 residues short of the end of the CDR3; the missing end is completed from the germline J gene. The ends were cut back, 2 bases at V and 1 base at J, with 8 bases in the middle. The CDR3 runs 14 residues. Germline V gene sequence: CDR1 KGHSH, CDR2 LQKENI.

On this clone itself: Read coverage stops 3 residues before the CDR3 terminus; the germline J gene supplies the remainder. The chain recombines TRBV11-2 with TRBJ2-4; 9 positions match TRBD2. Germline CDR1 is SGHAT and CDR2 is FQNNGV. The CDR3 loop spans 14 amino acids. Trimming at V came to 4 bases and at J to 8 bases, leaving 6 bases not matched to a gene. The covered CDR3 bases are TGTGCCAGCAGCTCACCTAGCGGGGTAGACATT. It is translated as CASSSPSGVDI. In full, the CDR3 is CASSSPSGVDIQYF.

As to this clone: The read gets to within 3 residues of the CDR3 end, and the germline J gene fills in the rest. This rearrangement joins TRBV6-2 or TRBV6-3 to TRBJ2-5; 9 positions match TRBD2. V lost 0 bases and J lost 5; bases outside the gene matches: 4. The CDR3 is made up of 15 amino acids. CDR1 and CDR2 (germline): MNHEY, SVGEGT. The chain's CDR3 is CASSYSASGEETQYF. The sequenced CDR3 bases are TGTGCCAGCAGTTACTCGGCTAGCGGGGAGGAGACC.